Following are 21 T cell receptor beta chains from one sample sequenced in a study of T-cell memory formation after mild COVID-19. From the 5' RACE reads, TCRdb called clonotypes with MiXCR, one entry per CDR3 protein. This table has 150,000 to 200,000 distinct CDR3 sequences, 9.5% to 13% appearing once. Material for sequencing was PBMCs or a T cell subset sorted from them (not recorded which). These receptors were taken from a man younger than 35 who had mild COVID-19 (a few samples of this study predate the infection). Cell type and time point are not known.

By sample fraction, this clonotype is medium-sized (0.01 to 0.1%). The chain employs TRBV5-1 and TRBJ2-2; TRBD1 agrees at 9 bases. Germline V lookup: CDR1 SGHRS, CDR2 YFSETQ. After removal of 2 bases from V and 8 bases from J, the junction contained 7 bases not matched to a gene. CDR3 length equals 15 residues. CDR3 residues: CASSFRTGATGELFF. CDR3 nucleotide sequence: TGCGCCAGCAGCTTCCGGACAGGGGCGACTGGGGAGCTGTTTTTT.

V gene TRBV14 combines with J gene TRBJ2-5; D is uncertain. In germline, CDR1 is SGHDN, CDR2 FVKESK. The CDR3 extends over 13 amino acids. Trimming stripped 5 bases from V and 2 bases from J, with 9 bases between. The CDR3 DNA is TGTGCCAGCAGCTCCAGCGCGCAAGAGACCCAGTACTTC. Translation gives CASSSSAQETQYF.

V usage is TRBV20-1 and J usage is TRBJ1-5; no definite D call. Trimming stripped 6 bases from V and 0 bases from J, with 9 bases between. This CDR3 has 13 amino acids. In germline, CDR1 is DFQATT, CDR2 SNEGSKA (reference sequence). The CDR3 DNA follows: TGCAGTGCCCTGACGGATAGCAATCAGCCCCAGCATTTT. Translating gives CSALTDSNQPQHF.

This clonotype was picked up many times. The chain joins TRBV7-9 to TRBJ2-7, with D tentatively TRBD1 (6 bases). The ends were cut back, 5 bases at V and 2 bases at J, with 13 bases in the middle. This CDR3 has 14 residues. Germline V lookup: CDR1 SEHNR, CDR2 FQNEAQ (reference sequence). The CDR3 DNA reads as TGTGCCAGCAGCCCGTGGACAGCTACCTACGAGCAGTACTTC. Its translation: CASSPWTATYEQYF.

DNA of the CDR3: TGTGCCAGCAGTTACGATGCAACTAATGAAAAACTGTTTTTT. Amino acids: CASSYDATNEKLFF. The rearrangement links TRBV6-5 to TRBJ1-4; D uncertain. Germline loops: CDR1 MNHEY, CDR2 SVGAGI. The CDR3 contains 14 residues. Between the trimmed V and J ends, which lost 2 bases and 0 bases, there was a span of 4 bases.

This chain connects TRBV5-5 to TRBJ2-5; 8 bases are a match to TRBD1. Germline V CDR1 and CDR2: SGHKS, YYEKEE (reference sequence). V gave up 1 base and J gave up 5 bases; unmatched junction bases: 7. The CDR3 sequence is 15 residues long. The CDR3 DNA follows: TGTGCCAGCAGCTTGAGACAGGGGCGTTGGGAGACCCAGTACTTC. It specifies CASSLRQGRWETQYF.

The CDR3 DNA sequence: TGCGCCAGCAGCTTTAGTAGCGGGGCGGGGGATACGCAGTATTTT. It encodes CASSFSSGAGDTQYF. This chain connects TRBV5-1 to TRBJ2-3; TRBD2 aligns across 8 bases. In germline, CDR1 is SGHRS, CDR2 YFSETQ. This CDR3 contains 15 residues. V trimming: 2 bases; J trimming: 6 bases; junction bases outside the gene matches: 8.

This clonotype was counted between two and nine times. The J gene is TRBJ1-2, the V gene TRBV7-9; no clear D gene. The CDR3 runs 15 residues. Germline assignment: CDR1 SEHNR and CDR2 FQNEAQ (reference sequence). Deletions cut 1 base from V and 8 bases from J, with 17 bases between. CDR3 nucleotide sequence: TGTGCCAGCAGCTTAGAGCACCTTGGGGTAGAGGGCTACACCTTC. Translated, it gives CASSLEHLGVEGYTF.

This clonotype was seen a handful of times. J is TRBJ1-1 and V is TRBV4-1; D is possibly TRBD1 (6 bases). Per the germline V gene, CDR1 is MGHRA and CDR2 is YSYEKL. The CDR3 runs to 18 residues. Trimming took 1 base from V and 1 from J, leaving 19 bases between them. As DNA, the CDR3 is TGCGCCAGCAGCCAAGTGGGGGCGCGGGTCGGATCGAACACTGAAGCTTTCTTT. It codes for CASSQVGARVGSNTEAFF.

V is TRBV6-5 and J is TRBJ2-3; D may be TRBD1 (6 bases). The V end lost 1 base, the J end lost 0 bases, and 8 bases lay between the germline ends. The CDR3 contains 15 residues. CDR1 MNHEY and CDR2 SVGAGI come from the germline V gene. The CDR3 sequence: CASSYLGTSTDTQYF. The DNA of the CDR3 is TGTGCCAGCAGTTACTTAGGGACAAGCACAGATACGCAGTATTTT.

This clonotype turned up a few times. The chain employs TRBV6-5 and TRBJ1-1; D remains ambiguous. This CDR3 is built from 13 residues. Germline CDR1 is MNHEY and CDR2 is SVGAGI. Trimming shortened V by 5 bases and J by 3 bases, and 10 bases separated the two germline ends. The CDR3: CASSAIGDTEAFF. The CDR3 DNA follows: TGTGCCAGCAGTGCCATCGGGGACACTGAAGCTTTCTTT.

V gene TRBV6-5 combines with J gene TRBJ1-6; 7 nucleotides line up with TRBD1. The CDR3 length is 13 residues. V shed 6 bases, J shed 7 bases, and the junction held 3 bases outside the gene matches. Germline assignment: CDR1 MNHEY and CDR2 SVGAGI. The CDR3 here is CASSRQGNSPLHF. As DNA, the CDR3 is TGTGCCAGCAGCCGACAGGGAAATTCACCCCTCCACTTT.

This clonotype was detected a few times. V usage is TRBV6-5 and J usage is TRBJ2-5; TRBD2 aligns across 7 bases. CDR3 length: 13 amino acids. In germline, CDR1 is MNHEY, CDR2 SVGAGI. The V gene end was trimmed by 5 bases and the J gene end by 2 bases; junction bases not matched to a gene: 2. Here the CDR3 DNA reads TGTGCCAGCAGTCCGGGACTACAAGAGACCCAGTACTTC. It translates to CASSPGLQETQYF.

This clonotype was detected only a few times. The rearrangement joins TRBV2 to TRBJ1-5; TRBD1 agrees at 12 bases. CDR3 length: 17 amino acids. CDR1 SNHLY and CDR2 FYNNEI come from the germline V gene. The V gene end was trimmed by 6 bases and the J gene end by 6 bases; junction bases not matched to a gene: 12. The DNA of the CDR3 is TGTGCCAGCAGCCCTAGCAAGGGACAGGGGGCAGGTCAGCCCCAGCATTTT. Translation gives CASSPSKGQGAGQPQHF.

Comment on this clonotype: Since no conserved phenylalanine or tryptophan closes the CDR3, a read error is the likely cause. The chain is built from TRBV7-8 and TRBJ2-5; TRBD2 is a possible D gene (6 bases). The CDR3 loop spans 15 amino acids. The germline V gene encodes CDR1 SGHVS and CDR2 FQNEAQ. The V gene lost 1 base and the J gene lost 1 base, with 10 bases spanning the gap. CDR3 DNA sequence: TGTGCCAGCAGCTTAGGGGTTAGCGGCCAAGAGACCCAGTACTTA. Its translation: CASSLGVSGQETQYL.

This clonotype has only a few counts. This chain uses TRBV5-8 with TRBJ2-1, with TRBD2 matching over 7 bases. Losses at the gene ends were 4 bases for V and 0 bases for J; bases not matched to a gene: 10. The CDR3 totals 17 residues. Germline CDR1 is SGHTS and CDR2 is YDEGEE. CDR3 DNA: TGTGCCAGCAGCCCTTCTCCTTCTAGCGGCTCCTACAATGAGCAGTTCTTC. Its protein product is CASSPSPSSGSYNEQFF.

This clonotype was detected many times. The CDR3 coding sequence is TGCGCCAGCAGCCAAGATTGGGGCGACTCCTACGAGCAGTACTTC. Amino acid sequence: CASSQDWGDSYEQYF. The chain combines TRBV4-3 with TRBJ2-7; a possible D gene is TRBD1 (5 bases). CDR3 length: 15 residues. Germline V lookup: CDR1 LGHNA, CDR2 YSLEER. Between the trimmed V and J ends, which lost 0 bases and 0 bases, there was a span of 9 bases.

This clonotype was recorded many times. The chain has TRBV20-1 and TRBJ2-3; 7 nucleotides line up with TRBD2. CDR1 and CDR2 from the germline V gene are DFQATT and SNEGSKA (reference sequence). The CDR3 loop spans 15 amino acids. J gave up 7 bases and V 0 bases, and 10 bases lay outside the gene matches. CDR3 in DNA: TGCAGTGCTAGAGATCATCTAGCGGTGAAGAATACGCAGTATTTT. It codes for CSARDHLAVKNTQYF.

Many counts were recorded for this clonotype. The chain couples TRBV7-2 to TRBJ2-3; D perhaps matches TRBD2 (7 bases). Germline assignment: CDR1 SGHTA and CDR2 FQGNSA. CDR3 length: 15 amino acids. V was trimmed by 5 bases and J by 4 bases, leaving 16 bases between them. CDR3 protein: CASSLVGGAPDTQYF. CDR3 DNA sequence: TGTGCCAGCAGCCTAGTGGGGGGGGCCCCAGATACGCAGTATTTT.

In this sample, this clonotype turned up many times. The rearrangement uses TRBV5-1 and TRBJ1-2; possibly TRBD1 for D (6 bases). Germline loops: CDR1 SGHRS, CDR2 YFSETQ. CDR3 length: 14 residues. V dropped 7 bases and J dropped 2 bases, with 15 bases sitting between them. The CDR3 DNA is TGCGCCAGCGGGTCAGGGGATCGCAACTATGGCTACACCTTC. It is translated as CASGSGDRNYGYTF.

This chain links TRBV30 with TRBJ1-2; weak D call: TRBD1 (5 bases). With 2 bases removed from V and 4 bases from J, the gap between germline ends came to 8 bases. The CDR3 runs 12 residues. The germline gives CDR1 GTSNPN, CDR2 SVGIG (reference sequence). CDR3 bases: TGTGCCTGGAGTCGGGACGGCTATGGCTACACCTTC. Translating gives CAWSRDGYGYTF.